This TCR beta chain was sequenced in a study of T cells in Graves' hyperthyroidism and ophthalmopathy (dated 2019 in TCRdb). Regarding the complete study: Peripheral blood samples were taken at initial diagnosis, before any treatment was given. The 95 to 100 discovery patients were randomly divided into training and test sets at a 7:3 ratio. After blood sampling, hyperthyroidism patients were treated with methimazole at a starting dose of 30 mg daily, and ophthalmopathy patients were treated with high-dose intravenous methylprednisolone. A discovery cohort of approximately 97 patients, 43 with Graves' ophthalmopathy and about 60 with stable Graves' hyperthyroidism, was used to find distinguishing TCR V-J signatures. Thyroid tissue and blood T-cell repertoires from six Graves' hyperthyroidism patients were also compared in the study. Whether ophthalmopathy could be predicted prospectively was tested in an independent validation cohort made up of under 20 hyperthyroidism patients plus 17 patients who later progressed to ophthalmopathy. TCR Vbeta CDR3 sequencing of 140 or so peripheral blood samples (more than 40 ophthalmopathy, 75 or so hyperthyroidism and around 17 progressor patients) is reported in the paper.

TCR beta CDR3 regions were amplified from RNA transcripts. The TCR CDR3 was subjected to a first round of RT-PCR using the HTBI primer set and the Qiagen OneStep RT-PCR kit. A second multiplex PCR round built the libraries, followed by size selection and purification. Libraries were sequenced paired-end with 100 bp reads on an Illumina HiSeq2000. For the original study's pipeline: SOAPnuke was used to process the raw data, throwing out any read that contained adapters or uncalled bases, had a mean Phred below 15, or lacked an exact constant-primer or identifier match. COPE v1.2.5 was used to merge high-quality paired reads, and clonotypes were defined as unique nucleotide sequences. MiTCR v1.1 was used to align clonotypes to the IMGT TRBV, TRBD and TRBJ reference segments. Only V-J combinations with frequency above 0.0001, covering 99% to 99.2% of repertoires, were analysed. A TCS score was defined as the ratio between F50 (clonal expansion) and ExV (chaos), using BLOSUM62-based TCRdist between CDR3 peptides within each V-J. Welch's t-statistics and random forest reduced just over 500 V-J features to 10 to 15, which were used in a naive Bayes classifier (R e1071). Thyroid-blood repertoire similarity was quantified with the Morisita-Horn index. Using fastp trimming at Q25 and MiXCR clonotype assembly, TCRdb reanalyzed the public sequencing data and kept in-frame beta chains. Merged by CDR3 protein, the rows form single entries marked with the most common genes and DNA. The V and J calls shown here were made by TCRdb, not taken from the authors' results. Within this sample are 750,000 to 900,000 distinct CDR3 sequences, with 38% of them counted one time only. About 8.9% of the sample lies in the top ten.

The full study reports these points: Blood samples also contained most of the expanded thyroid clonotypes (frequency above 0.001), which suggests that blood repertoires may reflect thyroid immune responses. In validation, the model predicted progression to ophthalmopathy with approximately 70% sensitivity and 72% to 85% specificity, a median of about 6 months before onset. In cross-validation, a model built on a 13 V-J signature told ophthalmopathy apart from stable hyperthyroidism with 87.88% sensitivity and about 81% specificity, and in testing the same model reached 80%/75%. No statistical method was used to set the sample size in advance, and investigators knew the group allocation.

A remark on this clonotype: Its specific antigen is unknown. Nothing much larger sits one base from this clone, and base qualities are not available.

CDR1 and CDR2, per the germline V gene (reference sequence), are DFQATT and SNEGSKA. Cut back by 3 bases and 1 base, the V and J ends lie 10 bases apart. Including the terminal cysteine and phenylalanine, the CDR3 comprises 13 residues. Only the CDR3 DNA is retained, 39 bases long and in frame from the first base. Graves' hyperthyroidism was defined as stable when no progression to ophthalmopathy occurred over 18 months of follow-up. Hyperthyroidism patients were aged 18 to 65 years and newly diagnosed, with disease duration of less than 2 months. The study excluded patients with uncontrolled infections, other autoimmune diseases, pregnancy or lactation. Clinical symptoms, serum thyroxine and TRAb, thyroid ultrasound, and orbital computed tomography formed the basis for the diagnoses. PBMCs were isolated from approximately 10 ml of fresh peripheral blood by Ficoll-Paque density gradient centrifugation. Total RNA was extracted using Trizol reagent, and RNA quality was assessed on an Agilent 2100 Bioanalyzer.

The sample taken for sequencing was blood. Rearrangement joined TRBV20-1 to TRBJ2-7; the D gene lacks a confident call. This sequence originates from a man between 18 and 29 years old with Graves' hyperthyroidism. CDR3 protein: CSARTVWSYEQYF. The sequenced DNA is TGCAGTGCTAGGACGGTTTGGTCCTACGAGCAGTACTTC.